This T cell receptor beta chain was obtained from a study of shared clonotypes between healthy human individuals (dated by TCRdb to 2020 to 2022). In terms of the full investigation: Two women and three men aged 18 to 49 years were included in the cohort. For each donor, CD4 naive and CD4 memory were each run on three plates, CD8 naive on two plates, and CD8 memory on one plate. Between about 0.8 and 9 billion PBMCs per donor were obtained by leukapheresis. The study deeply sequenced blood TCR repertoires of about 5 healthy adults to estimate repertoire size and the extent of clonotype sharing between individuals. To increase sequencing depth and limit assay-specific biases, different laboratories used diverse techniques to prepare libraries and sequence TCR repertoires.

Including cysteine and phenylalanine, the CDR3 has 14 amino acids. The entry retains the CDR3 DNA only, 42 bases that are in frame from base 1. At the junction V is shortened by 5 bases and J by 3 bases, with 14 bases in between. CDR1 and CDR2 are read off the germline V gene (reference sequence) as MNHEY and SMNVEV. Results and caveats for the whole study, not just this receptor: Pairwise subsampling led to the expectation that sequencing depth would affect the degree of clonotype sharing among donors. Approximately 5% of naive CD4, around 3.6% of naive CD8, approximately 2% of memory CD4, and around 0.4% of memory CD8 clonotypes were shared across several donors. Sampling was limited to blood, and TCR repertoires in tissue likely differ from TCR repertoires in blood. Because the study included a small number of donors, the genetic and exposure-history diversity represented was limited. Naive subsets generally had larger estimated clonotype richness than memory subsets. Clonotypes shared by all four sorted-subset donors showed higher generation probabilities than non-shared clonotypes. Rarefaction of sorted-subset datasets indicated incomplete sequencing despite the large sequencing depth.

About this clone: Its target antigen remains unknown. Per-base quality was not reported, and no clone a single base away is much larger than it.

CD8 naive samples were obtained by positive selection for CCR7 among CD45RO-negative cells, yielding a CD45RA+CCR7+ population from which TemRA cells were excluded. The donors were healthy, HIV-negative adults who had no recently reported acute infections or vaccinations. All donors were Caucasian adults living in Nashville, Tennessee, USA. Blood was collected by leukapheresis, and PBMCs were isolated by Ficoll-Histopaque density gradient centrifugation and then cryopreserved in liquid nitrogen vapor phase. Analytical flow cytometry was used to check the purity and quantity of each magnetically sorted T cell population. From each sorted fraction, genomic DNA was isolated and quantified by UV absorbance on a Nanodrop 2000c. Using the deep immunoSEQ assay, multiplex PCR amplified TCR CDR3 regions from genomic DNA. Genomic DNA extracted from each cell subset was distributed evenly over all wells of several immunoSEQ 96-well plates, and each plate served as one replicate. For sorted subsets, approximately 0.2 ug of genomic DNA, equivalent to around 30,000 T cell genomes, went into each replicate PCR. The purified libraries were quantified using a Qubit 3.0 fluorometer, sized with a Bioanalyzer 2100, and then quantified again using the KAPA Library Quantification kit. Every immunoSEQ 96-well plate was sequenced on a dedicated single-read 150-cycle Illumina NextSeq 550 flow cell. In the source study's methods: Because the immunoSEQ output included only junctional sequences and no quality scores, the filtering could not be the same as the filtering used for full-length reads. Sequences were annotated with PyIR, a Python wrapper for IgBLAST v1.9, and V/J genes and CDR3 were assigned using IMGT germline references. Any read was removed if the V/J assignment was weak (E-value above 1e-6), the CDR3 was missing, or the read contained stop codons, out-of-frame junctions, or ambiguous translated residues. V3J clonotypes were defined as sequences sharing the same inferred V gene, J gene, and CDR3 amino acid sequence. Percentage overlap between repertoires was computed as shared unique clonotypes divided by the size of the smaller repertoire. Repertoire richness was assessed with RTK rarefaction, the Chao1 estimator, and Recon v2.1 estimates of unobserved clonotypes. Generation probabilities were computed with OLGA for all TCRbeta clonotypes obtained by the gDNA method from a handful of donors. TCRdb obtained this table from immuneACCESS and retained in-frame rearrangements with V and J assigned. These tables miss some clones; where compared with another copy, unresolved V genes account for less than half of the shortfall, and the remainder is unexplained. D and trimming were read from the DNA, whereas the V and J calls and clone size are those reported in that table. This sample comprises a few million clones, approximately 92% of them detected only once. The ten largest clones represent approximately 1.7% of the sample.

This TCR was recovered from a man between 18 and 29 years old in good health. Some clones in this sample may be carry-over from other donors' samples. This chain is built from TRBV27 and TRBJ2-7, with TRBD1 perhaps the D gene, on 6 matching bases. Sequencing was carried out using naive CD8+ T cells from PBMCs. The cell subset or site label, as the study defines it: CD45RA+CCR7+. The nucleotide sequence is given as TGTGCCAGCAGTCCAGTGAGGACAGTCTACGAGCAGTACTTC. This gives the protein CASSPVRTVYEQYF.